The 5 T cell receptor beta chains below all came from one sample that was sequenced in a study of OX40 agonist ivuxolimab in advanced cancers. Libraries were constructed by the immunoSEQ multiplex PCR assay. The table comes from immuneACCESS by way of TCRdb, which keeps in-frame sequences with V and J called. Part of the clones is missing from these tables; in studies checked, under half for an unresolved V gene and the rest for unknown reasons. A total of over 85,000 clones appear in this sample, roughly 83% of them only once. Approximately 1.5% of the sample is taken by the ten largest. Specimen: CD4+ or CD8+ T cells sorted from blood, collected in a trial of the OX40 agonist ivuxolimab. Receptors originate from an adult with an advanced solid tumor such as melanoma, head and neck, liver or kidney cancer.

CDR3 DNA: TGTGCCAGCTCACCCCCCACCGAGCAGTACTTC. Its protein is CASSPPTEQYF. The chain employs TRBV18 and TRBJ2-7; D gene uncertain. The V gene's germline CDR1 is KGHSH and CDR2 LQKENI. Trimming removed 3 bases from V and 6 bases from J, with 6 bases in between. This CDR3 is 11 amino acids long.

The V call is TRBV5-1, the J call TRBJ2-7; 8 nucleotides agree with TRBD1. Looked up from germline, CDR1 is SGHRS and CDR2 is YFSETQ. V shed 4 bases and J 4 bases; nucleotides not matched to a gene: 4. This CDR3 spans 13 amino acids. The CDR3 protein is CASSPGQEYEQYF. Written as DNA, the CDR3 is TGCGCCAGCAGCCCGGGACAGGAATACGAGCAGTACTTC.

The chain carries TRBV7-9 and TRBJ1-1, with D unresolved. The germline CDR1 and CDR2 sequences are SEHNR and FQNEAQ (reference sequence). CDR3 size: 12 residues. V was clipped by 1 base and J by 10 bases, with 10 bases between them. CDR3 nucleotide sequence: TGTGCCAGCAGCTTAGTCGGGGAAGGAGCTTTCTTT. Its translation: CASSLVGEGAFF.

The chain combines TRBV18 with TRBJ2-4; TRBD2 is a possible D gene (6 bases). Trimming removed 3 bases from V and 2 bases from J, with 11 bases in between. The CDR3 consists of 15 residues. The V gene's germline CDR1 is KGHSH and CDR2 LQKENI. CDR3 loop: CASSPLRDSKNIQYF. In DNA, the CDR3 is TGTGCCAGCTCACCGCTCAGGGACTCCAAAAACATTCAGTACTTC.

A single count supports this clone. The chain employs TRBV28 and TRBJ2-1; D possibly uses TRBD1 or TRBD2 (6 bases each). Germline V gene sequence: CDR1 MDHEN, CDR2 SYDVKM. The CDR3 covers 16 residues. With 3 bases removed from V and 7 bases from J, the gap between germline ends came to 19 bases. CDR3: CASSFWGGGQRNEQFF. The CDR3 DNA follows: TGTGCCAGCAGTTTTTGGGGTGGGGGGCAAAGAAATGAGCAGTTCTTC.